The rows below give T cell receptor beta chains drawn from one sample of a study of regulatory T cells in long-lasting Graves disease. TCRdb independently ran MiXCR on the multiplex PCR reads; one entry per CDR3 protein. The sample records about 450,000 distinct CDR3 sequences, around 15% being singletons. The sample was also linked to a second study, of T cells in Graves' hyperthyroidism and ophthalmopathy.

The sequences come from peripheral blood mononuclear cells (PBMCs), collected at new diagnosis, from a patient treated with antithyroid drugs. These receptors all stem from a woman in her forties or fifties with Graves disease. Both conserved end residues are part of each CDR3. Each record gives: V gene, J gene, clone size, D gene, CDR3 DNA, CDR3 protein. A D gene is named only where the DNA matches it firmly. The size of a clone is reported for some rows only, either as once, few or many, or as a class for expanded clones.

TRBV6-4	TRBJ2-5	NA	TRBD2	TGTGCCAGCAGTGACTCGTCTAGCGGGAATGAGACCCAGTACTTC	CASSDSSSGNETQYF
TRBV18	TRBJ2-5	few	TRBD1	TGTGCCAGCTCACACGCCCGGGACAGACAAGAGACCCAGTGCTTC	CASSHARDRQETQCF
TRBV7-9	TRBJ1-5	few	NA	TGTGCCAGCAGCGCGGACAGCCCGAGTGTTGAAAATAGCAGTCAGCCCCAGCATTTT	CASSADSPSVENSSQPQHF
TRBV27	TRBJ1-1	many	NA	TGTGCCAGCAGTATCACAGAGAACACTGAAGCTTTCTTT	CASSITENTEAFF
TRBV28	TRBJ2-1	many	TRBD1	TGTGCCAGCAGCTACCAGCCGGGACAGGGAGTTTTTAAGCAGTTCTTC	CASSYQPGQGVFKQFF
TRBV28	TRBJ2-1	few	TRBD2	TGTGCCAGCACCTTAGCGGGAGGTTCGTATGAGCAGTTCTTC	CASTLAGGSYEQFF
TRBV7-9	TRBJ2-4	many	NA	TGTGCCAGCAGCTTCTCGACAGCGACTCCCGGGAAGGGCAAAAACATTCAGTACTTC	CASSFSTATPGKGKNIQYF
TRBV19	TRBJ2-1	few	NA	TGTGCCAGTACCTCGCGACAGAGAACCTACAATGAGCAGTTCTTC	CASTSRQRTYNEQFF
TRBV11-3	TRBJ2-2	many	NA	TGTGCCAGCAGCGCCACCGGGACACCGAACACCGGGGAGCTGTTTTTT	CASSATGTPNTGELFF
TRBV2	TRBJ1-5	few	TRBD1	TGTGCCAGCAGTAGGACAGGGGTTGACAATCAGCCCCAGCATTTT	CASSRTGVDNQPQHF
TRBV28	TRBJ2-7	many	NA	TGTGCCAGCAGCTCAGAGGACCGCCCCTCCTACGAGCAGTACTTC	CASSSEDRPSYEQYF
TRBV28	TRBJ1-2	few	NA	TGTGCCAGCAGTTTCAAGTTTAGCTACACCTTC	CASSFKFSYTF
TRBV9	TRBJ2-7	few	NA	TGTGCCAGCAGCGTAGAATGGTCCCCGACCGAGCAGTACTTC	CASSVEWSPTEQYF
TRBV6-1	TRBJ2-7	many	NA	TGTGCCAGCAGTAAAGGGTGGATTACGAGGGGCGAGCAGTACTTC	CASSKGWITRGEQYF
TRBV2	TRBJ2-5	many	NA	TGTGCCAGCAGTTTGGCGAGCCCCCAAGAGACCCAGTACTTC	CASSLASPQETQYF
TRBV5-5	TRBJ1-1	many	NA	TGTGCCAGCAGCTTACCGACCACAGTGAACACTGAAGCTTTCTTT	CASSLPTTVNTEAFF